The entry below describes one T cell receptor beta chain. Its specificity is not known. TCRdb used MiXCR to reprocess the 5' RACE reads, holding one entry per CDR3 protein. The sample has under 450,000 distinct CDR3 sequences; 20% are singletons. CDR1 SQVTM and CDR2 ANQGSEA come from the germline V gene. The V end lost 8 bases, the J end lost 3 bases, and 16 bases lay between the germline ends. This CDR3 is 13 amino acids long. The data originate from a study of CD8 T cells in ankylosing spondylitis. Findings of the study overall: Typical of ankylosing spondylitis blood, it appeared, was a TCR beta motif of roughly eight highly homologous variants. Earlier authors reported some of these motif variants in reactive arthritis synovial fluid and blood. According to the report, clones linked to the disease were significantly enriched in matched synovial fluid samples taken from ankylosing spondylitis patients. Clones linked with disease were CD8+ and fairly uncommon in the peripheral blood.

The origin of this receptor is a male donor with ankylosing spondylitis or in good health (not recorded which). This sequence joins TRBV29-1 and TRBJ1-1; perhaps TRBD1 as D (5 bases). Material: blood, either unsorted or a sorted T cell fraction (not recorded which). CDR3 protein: CSPGGGLDTEAFF. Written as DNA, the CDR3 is TGCAGCCCTGGCGGGGGTTTGGACACTGAAGCTTTCTTT.